This entry lists 11 T cell receptor beta chains sequenced from one sample in a study of neurological immune-mediated disorders. One entry per CDR3 protein results from TCRdb running MiXCR on the 5' RACE reads. The sample includes approximately 19,000 distinct CDR3 sequences, approximately 7.9% of them seen just once. The sequencing sample was made of CD8+ T cells from blood. The receptor source for this set is a woman younger than 45 with HTLV-1-associated myelopathy (HAM/TSP).

This clonotype was counted at least ten times. This chain connects TRBV5-1 to TRBJ2-2; D uncertain. There are 15 residues in the CDR3. Germline loops: CDR1 SGHRS, CDR2 YFSETQ. V was pared by 7 bases and J by 0 bases, with 13 bases between. The CDR3 loop reads CASLDGLANTGELFF. The CDR3, as DNA: TGCGCCAGCCTAGATGGGCTAGCGAACACCGGGGAGCTGTTTTTT.

This clonotype was counted ten times or more. The chain joins TRBV6-1 to TRBJ1-1; the match to TRBD1 covers 7 bases. The CDR3 has 18 amino acids. Germline V gene data show CDR1 as MNHNS and CDR2 as SASEGT. V shed 0 bases, J shed 5 bases, and the junction held 15 bases outside the gene matches. The CDR3 coding sequence is TGTGCCAGCAGTGAAGCTATCCAGGGGGGGACGGGGTGGACTGAAGCTTTCTTT. Its protein product is CASSEAIQGGTGWTEAFF.

This clonotype was picked up many times. The chain carries TRBV10-3 and TRBJ1-1; no clear D. V was shortened by 0 bases and J by 5 bases, with 7 bases between the two germline ends. The CDR3 extends over 13 amino acids. Germline V gene data show CDR1 as ENHRY and CDR2 as SYGVKD. This chain's CDR3 is CAISESVGTEAFF. The DNA of the CDR3 is TGTGCCATCAGTGAGTCAGTGGGGACTGAAGCTTTCTTT.

This clonotype was seen many times. The chain recombines TRBV7-9 with TRBJ2-1; D might be TRBD2 (5 bases). CDR1 SEHNR and CDR2 FQNEAQ come from the germline V gene (reference sequence). The CDR3 extends over 17 amino acids. With 4 bases removed from V and 8 bases from J, the gap between germline ends came to 24 bases. The chain's CDR3 is CASSSPLPGRLRDEQFF. DNA for the CDR3: TGTGCCAGCAGCTCACCCTTACCGGGTAGGTTGCGGGATGAGCAGTTCTTC.

The sample holds many counts of this clonotype. CDR3 region: CASSTAGQGSNEQFF. The CDR3 bases are TGTGCCAGCAGTACGGCAGGACAGGGATCTAATGAGCAGTTCTTC. The chain employs TRBV6-5 and TRBJ2-1, with TRBD1 identical over 8 bases. The CDR3 length is 15 residues. Germline CDR1 reads MNHEY; CDR2 reads SVGAGI. J gave up 7 bases and V 5 bases, and 10 bases lay outside the gene matches.

This clonotype was recorded a few times. The rearrangement links TRBV10-3 to TRBJ2-1, with 12 bases aligning to TRBD2. Losses at the gene ends were 0 bases for V and 3 bases for J; bases not matched to a gene: 6. CDR1 is ENHRY and CDR2 is SYGVKD in the germline V gene. The CDR3 has 18 amino acids. The CDR3, as DNA: TGTGCCATCAGTGAGTCGTTACTAGCGGGGGGATACTACAATGAGCAGTTCTTC. Residues: CAISESLLAGGYYNEQFF.

The table lists this clonotype with many counts. This sequence joins TRBV12-3 or TRBV12-4 and TRBJ2-7; D is unclear. The CDR3 sequence is 13 residues long. Trimming took off 5 bases at V and 2 bases at J, with 10 bases between the two ends. The CDR3 loop is CASSRGSTYEQYF. CDR3 bases: TGTGCCAGCAGTCGAGGATCAACCTACGAGCAGTACTTC.

This clonotype has ten or more counts. This chain uses TRBV30 with TRBJ2-6; D unclear. CDR3 length equals 16 residues. Trimming took 4 bases from V and 0 from J, leaving 13 bases between them. Germline-derived CDR1 and CDR2 are GTSNPN and SVGIG (reference sequence). The DNA of the CDR3 is TGTGCCTGGACCGCTCAACCAGTCTCTGGGGCCAACGTCCTGACTTTC. Amino acid sequence: CAWTAQPVSGANVLTF.

This clonotype has at least ten counts. This chain links TRBV20-1 with TRBJ2-7; D not resolved. This CDR3 comprises 14 residues. V was cut by 1 base and J by 2 bases, with 12 bases left in between. CDR1 and CDR2 from the germline V gene are DFQATT and SNEGSKA (reference sequence). The CDR3 sequence: CSARVRTGPYEQYF. The DNA for the CDR3 is TGCAGTGCTAGAGTTCGAACGGGTCCCTACGAGCAGTACTTC.

At least ten counts were recorded for this clonotype. The V call is TRBV5-1, the J call TRBJ2-5; 7 nucleotides align to TRBD1. V shed 4 bases, J shed 2 bases, and the junction held 8 bases outside the gene matches. Germline lookup yields CDR1 SGHRS and CDR2 YFSETQ. The CDR3 covers 15 residues. In nucleotides, the CDR3 is TGCGCCAGCAGCGAGCGGAGACAGGGACAAGAGACCCAGTACTTC. The encoded protein is CASSERRQGQETQYF.

With respect to this clonotype: A much larger clone differs by one base, so this may be a read error. V gene TRBV6-5 combines with J gene TRBJ2-2; TRBD2 matches at 10 bases. The CDR3 extends over 16 amino acids. Germline CDR1 is MNHEY and CDR2 is SVGAGI. The CDR3 spells CASSYSASGGSGELSF. CDR3 in DNA: TGTGCCAGCAGTTACTCGGCTAGCGGGGGTTCCGGGGAGCTGTCTTTT.